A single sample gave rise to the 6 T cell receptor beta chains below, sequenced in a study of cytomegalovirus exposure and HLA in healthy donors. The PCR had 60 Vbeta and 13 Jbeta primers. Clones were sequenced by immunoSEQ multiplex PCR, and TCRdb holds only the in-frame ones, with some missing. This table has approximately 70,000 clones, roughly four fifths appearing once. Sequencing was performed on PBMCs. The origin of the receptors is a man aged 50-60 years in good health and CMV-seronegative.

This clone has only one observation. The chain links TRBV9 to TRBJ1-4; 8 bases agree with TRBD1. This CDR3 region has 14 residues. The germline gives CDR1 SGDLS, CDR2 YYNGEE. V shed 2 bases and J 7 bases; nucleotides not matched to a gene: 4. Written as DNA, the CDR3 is TGTGCCAGCAGCGTTACAGGGGGTCGTGAAAAACTGTTTTTT. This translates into CASSVTGGREKLFF.

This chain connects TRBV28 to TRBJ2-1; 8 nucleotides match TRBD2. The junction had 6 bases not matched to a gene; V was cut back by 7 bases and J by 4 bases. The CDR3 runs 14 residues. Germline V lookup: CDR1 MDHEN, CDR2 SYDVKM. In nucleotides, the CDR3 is TGTGCCAGCAACAAAGCGGGAGCGTACAATGAGCAGTTCTTC. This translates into CASNKAGAYNEQFF.

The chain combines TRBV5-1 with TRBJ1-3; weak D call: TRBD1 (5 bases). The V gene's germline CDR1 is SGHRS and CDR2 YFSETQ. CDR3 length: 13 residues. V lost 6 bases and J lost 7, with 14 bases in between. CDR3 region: CASTLGGGNTIYF. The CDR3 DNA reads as TGCGCCAGCACCCTTGGCGGGGGGAACACCATATATTTT.

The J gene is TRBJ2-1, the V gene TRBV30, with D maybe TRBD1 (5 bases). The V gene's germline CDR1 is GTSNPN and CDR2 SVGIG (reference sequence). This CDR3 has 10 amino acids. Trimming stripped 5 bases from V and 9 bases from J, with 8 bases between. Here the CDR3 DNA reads TGTGCCTGGGACAGTGGTGAGCAGTTCTTC. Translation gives CAWDSGEQFF. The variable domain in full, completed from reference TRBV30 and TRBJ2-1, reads SQTIHQWPATLVQPVGSPLSLECTVEGTSNPNLYWYRQAAGRGLQLLFYSVGIGQISSEVPQNLSASRPQDRQFILSSKKLLLSDSGFYLCAWDSGEQFFGPGTRLTVL.

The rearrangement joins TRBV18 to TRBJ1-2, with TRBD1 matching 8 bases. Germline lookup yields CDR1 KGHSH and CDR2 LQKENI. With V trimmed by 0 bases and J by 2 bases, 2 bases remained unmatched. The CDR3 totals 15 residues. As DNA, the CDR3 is TGTGCCAGCTCACCACCGGGACAGGCGAACTATGGCTACACCTTC. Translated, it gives CASSPPGQANYGYTF.

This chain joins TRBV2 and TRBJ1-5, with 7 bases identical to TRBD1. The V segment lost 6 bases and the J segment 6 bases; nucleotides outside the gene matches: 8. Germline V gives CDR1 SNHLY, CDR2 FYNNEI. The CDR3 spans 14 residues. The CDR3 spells CASSKDRVGQPQHF. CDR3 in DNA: TGTGCCAGCAGCAAAGACAGGGTGGGTCAGCCCCAGCATTTT.